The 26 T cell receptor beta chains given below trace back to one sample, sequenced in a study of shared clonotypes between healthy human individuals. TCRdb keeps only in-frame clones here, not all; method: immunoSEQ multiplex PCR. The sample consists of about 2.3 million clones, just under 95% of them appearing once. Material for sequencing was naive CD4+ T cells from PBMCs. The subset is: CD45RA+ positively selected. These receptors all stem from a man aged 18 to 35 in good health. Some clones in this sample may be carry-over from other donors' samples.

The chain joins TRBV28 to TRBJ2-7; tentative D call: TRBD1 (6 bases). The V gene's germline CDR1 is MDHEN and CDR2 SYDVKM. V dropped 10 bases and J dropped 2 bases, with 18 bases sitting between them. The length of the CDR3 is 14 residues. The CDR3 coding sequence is TGTGCCATCGCGTCTGGGACACTCACCTACGAGCAGTACTTC. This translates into CAIASGTLTYEQYF. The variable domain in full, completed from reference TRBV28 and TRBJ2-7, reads DVKVTQSSRYLVKRTGEKVFLECVQDMDHENMFWYRQDPGLGLRLIYFSYDVKMKEKGDIPEGYSVSREKKERFSLILESASTNQTSMYLCAIASGTLTYEQYFGPGTRLTVT.

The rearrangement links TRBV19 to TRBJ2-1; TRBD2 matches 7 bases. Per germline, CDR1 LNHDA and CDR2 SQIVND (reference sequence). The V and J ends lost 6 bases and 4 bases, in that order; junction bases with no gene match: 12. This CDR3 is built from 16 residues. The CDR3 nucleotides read TGTGCCAGTAGAGGAACCGGGACTAATATATACAATGAGCAGTTCTTC. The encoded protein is CASRGTGTNIYNEQFF.

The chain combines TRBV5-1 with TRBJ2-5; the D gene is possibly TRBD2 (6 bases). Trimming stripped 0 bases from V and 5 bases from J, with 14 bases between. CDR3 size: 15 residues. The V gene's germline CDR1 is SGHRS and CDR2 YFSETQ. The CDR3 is CASSLAGGTGETQYF. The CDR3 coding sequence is TGCGCCAGCAGCTTGGCCGGCGGGACGGGGGAGACCCAGTACTTC.

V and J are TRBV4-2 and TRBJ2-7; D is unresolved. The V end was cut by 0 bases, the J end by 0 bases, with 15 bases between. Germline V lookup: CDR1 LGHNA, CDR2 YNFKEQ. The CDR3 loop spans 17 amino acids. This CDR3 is CASSQESRRPSSYEQYF. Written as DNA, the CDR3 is TGTGCCAGCAGCCAAGAGTCGCGGCGCCCGAGCTCCTACGAGCAGTACTTC.

The CDR3 coding sequence is TGTGCCAGCAGCGTATCGGCGACAGGAAACTCCTACGAGCAGTACTTC. This translates into CASSVSATGNSYEQYF. J is TRBJ2-7 and V is TRBV9; a weak D match, TRBD1 (6 bases). Germline CDR1 SGDLS, CDR2 YYNGEE. V lost 1 base, J lost 0 bases, and 14 bases lay in between. The CDR3 has 16 amino acids. Filled out from reference TRBV9 and TRBJ2-7, the complete variable domain reads DSGVTQTPKHLITATGQRVTLRCSPRSGDLSVYWYQQSLDQGLQFLIQYYNGEERAKGNILERFSAQQFPDLHSELNLSSLELGDSALYFCASSVSATGNSYEQYFGPGTRLTVT.

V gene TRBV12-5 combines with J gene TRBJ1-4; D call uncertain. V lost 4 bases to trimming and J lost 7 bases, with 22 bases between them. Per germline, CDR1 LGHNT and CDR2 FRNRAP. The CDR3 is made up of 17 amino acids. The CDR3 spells CASGSPPPLMSGEKLFF. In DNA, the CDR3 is TGTGCTAGTGGTTCCCCTCCGCCTCTTATGTCTGGTGAAAAACTGTTTTTT. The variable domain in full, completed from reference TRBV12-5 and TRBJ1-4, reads DARVTQTPRHKVTEMGQEVTMRCQPILGHNTVFWYRQTMMQGLELLAYFRNRAPLDDSGMPKDRFSAEMPDATLATLKIQPSEPRDSAVYFCASGSPPPLMSGEKLFFGSGTQLSVL.

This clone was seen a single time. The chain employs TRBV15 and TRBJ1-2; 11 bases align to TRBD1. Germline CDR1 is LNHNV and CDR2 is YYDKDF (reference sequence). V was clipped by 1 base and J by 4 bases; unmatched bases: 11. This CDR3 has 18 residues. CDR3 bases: TGTGCCACCAGCAGAGCCCAGGACAGGGGGCGTCCGACCTATGGCTACACCTTC. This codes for CATSRAQDRGRPTYGYTF.

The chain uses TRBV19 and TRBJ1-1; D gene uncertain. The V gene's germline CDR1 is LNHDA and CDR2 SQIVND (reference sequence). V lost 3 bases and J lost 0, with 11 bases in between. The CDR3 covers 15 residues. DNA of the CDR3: TGTGCCAGTAGTATCGACGGCAGAATGAACACTGAAGCTTTCTTT. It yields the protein CASSIDGRMNTEAFF.

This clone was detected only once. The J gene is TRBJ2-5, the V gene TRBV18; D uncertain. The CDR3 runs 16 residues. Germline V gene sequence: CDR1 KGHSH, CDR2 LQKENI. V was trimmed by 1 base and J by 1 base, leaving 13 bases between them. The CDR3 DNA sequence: TGTGCCAGCTCACCACGGCAGCTGATAGTCCAAGAGACCCAGTACTTC. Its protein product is CASSPRQLIVQETQYF.

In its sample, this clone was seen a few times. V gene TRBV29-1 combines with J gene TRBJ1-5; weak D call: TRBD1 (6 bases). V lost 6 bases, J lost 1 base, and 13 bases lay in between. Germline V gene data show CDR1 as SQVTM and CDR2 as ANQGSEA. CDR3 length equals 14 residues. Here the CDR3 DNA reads TGCAGCGTAACTCAGGGGCAAAGCAATCAGCCCCAGCATTTT. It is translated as CSVTQGQSNQPQHF. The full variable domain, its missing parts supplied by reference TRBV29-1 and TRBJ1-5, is SAVISQKPSRDICQRGTSLTIQCQVDSQVTMMFWYRQQPGQSLTLIATANQGSEATYESGFVIDKFPISRPNLTFSTLTVSNMSPEDSSIYLCSVTQGQSNQPQHFGDGTRLSIL.

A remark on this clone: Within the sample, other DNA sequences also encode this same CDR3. The CDR3 reads CASSLTRYNEQFF. The CDR3 nucleotides are TGTGCCAGCAGCTTAACTAGGTACAATGAGCAGTTCTTC. This rearrangement joins TRBV7-3 to TRBJ2-1; D uncertain. The length of the CDR3 is 13 residues. Germline CDR1 SGHTA, CDR2 FQGTGA. Trimming took off 0 bases at V and 4 bases at J, with 4 bases between the two ends. Filled out from reference TRBV7-3 and TRBJ2-1, the complete variable domain reads GAGVSQTPSNKVTEKGKYVELRCDPISGHTALYWYRQSLGQGPEFLIYFQGTGAADDSGLPNDRFFAVRPEGSVSTLKIQRTERGDSAVYLCASSLTRYNEQFFGPGTRLTVL.

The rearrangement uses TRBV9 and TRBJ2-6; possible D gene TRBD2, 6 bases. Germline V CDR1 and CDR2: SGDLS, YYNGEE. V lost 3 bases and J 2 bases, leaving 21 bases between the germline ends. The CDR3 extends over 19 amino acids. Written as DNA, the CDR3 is TGTGCCAGCAGCGGGGGGATGGCAGGGAGGATTGCTGGGGCCAACGTCCTGACTTTC. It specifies CASSGGMAGRIAGANVLTF.

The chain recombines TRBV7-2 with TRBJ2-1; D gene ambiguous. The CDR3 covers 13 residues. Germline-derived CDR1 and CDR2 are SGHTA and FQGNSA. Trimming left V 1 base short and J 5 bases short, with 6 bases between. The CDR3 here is CASSLGTHNEQFF. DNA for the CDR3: TGTGCCAGCAGCTTAGGGACCCACAATGAGCAGTTCTTC.

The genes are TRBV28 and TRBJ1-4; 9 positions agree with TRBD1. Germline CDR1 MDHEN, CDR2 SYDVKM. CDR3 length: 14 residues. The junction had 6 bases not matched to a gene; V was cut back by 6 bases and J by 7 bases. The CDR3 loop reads CASSYTGGSEKLFF. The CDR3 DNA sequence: TGTGCCAGCAGCTACACAGGGGGCAGTGAAAAACTGTTTTTT.

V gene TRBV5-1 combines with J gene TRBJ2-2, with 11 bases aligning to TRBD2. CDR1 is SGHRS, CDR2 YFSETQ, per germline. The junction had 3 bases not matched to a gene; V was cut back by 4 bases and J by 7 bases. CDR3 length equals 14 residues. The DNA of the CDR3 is TGCGCCAGCAGCCCCCTAGCGGGGGGCGGGGAGCTGTTTTTT. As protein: CASSPLAGGGELFF.

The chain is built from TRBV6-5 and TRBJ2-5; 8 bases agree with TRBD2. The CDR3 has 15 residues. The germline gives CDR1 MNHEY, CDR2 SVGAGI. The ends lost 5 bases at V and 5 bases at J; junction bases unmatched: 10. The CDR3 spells CASSNSGRGEETQYF. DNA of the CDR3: TGTGCCAGCAGTAACAGCGGGAGAGGTGAGGAGACCCAGTACTTC.

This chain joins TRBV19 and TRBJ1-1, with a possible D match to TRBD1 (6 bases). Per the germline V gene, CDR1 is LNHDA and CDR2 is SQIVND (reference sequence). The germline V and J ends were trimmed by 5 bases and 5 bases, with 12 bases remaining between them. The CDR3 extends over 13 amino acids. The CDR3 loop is CASSSKGGTEAFF. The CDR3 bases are TGTGCCAGTAGTTCGAAGGGGGGGACTGAAGCTTTCTTT.

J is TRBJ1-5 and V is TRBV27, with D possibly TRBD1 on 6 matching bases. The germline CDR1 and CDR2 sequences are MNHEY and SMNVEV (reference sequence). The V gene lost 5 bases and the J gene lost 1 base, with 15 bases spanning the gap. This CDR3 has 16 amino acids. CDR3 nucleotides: TGTGCCAGCAGTGGAACAGGGTTGTACAGCAATCAGCCCCAGCATTTT. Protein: CASSGTGLYSNQPQHF.

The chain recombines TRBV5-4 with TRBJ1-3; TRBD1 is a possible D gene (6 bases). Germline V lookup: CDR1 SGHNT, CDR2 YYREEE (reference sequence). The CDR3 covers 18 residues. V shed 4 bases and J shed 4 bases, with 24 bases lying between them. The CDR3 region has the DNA TGTGCCAGCAGCACGTATCGGGCCGGGCAGGGGTCCGGAAACACCATATATTTT. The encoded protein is CASSTYRAGQGSGNTIYF.

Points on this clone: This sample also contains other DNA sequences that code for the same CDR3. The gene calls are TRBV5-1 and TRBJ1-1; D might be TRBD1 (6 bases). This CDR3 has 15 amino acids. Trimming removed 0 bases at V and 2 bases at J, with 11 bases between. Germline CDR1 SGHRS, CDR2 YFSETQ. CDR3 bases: TGCGCCAGCAGCTTGGAAGGGGGGCTTAACACTGAAGCTTTCTTT. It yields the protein CASSLEGGLNTEAFF.

The DNA for the CDR3 is TGTGCCACCAGCAGGTTCGACAGGGGAAATGGTGAGCAGTTCTTC. Its translation is CATSRFDRGNGEQFF. The V call is TRBV15, the J call TRBJ2-1; TRBD1 agrees at 8 bases. The CDR3 sequence is 15 residues long. With V trimmed by 3 bases and J by 9 bases, 10 bases remained unmatched. Germline CDR1 LNHNV, CDR2 YYDKDF (reference sequence).

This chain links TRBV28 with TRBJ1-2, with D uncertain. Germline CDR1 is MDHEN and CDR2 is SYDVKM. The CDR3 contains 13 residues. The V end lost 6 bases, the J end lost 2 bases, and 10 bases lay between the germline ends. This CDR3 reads CASRYPGNYGYTF. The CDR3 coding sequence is TGTGCCAGCAGATACCCGGGGAACTATGGCTACACCTTC.

CDR3 sequence reads: CASSYSGERYF. CDR3 in DNA: TGTGCCAGCAGTTACTCTGGGGAACGGTACTTC. The J gene is TRBJ2-5, the V gene TRBV6-5; D uncertain. V lost 0 bases to trimming and J lost 13 bases, with 9 bases between them. This CDR3 is built from 11 residues. Germline V gene lookup returns CDR1 MNHEY and CDR2 SVGAGI.

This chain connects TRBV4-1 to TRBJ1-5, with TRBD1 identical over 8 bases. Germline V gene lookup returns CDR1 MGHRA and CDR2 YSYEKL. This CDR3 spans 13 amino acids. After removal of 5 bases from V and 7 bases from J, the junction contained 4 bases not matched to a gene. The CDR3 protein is CASSERTGQPQHF. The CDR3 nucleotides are TGCGCCAGCAGCGAACGGACAGGGCAGCCCCAGCATTTT.

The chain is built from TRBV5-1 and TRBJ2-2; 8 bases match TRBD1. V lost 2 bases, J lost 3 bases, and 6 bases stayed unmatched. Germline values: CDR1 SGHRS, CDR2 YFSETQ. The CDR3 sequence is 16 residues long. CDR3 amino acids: CASSLLSGGYTGELFF. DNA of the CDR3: TGCGCCAGCAGCTTATTATCAGGGGGCTACACCGGGGAGCTGTTTTTT. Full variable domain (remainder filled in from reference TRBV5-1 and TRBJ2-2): KAGVTQTPRYLIKTRGQQVTLSCSPISGHRSVSWYQQTPGQGLQFLFEYFSETQRNKGNFPGRFSGRQFSNSRSEMNVSTLELGDSALYLCASSLLSGGYTGELFFGEGSRLTVL.

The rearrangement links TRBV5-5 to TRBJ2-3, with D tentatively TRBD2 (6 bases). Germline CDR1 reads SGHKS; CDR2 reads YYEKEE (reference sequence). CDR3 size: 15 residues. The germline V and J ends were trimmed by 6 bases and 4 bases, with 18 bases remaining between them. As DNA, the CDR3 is TGTGCCAGCACGAAGGCGGCGGGAATAGCAGATACGCAGTATTTT. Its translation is CASTKAAGIADTQYF.